These 4 T cell receptor beta chains originate from one sample sequenced in a study of molecular identifiers for immune sequencing clone quantification. Using its own MiXCR run on the PCR reads, TCRdb lists one record per CDR3 protein. The profile shows a few hundred thousand distinct CDR3 sequences, 20% to 25% of them singletons. Material: naive CD8+ T cells from blood, with Jurkat cell RNA spiked in. The subset is: FACS-sorted CD8+CD4-CCR7+CD45RA+ naive T cells. The receptors come from a human donor in good health. Some libraries in this study had Jurkat cell RNA spiked in.

Many counts were recorded for this clonotype. J is TRBJ2-7 and V is TRBV11-3; no clear D gene. The CDR3 loop spans 10 amino acids. Trimming shortened V by 6 bases and J by 4 bases, and 4 bases separated the two germline ends. The germline CDR1 and CDR2 sequences are SGHNT and YENEEA. The CDR3 DNA sequence: TGTGCCAGCAGGGAGTACGAGCAGTACTTC. The encoded protein is CASREYEQYF.

In its sample, this clonotype was seen many times. This chain uses TRBV7-9 with TRBJ2-7, with D perhaps matching TRBD1 or TRBD2 (5 bases each). The ends were cut back, 8 bases at V and 3 bases at J, with 14 bases in the middle. CDR3 length equals 13 residues. Germline V gene data show CDR1 as SEHNR and CDR2 as FQNEAQ (reference sequence). The DNA for the CDR3 is TGTGCCAGCGCCGAGGGGACCGGCTACGAGCAGTACTTC. Encoded protein: CASAEGTGYEQYF.

In its sample, this clonotype was seen a few times. The V and J genes are TRBV27 and TRBJ1-5; unclear D gene. The CDR3 loop spans 14 amino acids. The V end was cut by 5 bases, the J end by 6 bases, with 14 bases between. The V gene's germline CDR1 is MNHEY and CDR2 SMNVEV (reference sequence). The CDR3 loop is CASSPGLPRQPQHF. CDR3 in DNA: TGTGCCAGCAGTCCAGGACTGCCCCGTCAGCCCCAGCATTTT.

The table lists this clonotype with many counts. The chain uses TRBV12-3 or TRBV12-4 and TRBJ2-5; 8 positions agree with TRBD2. This CDR3 is 13 amino acids long. J lost 6 bases, V lost 6 bases, and 6 bases had no gene match. The CDR3 loop reads CASRGLEEKTQYF. In DNA form, the CDR3 reads TGTGCCAGCAGGGGACTAGAGGAAAAGACCCAGTACTTC.